Following are 4 T cell receptor beta chains from one sample sequenced in a study of T cell responses to AZD1222 COVID-19 vaccine. Only in-frame clones appear in the TCRdb table, and some are missing; sequencing was by immunoSEQ multiplex PCR. The sample contains roughly 170,000 clones, about 90% of which appear only once. The sequencing used peripheral blood, collected on day 0 of AZD1222 vaccination. The receptors come from an adult in good health.

This clone was counted once. V usage is TRBV11-3 and J usage is TRBJ2-2; the D gene could be TRBD1 or TRBD2 (5 bases each). The CDR3 spans 14 residues. Looked up from germline, CDR1 is SGHNT and CDR2 is YENEEA. V lost 1 base and J 4 bases, leaving 7 bases between the germline ends. CDR3 amino acids: CASSLGGTTGELFF. Here the CDR3 DNA reads TGTGCCAGCAGCTTAGGGGGGACCACCGGGGAGCTGTTTTTT.

This clone was detected only once. The chain has TRBV28 and TRBJ2-3; TRBD1 aligns across 11 bases. Unmatched junction bases numbered 5, after V lost 6 bases and J lost 0 bases. From germline, CDR1 is MDHEN and CDR2 SYDVKM. The CDR3 has 16 amino acids. The CDR3 reads CASSPDRGPSTDTQYF. The DNA of the CDR3 is TGTGCCAGCAGCCCGGACAGGGGGCCAAGCACAGATACGCAGTATTTT.

In its sample, this clone was seen a few times. This sequence joins TRBV27 and TRBJ2-7; weak D call: TRBD2 (6 bases). The V and J ends lost 5 bases and 0 bases respectively, with 8 bases between them. The length of the CDR3 is 13 residues. CDR1 and CDR2 from the germline V gene are MNHEY and SMNVEV (reference sequence). The CDR3 DNA reads as TGTGCCAGCAGTGTAGCGGTCTCCTACGAGCAGTACTTC. This gives the protein CASSVAVSYEQYF.

The rearrangement links TRBV29-1 to TRBJ2-5; D perhaps matches TRBD1 (6 bases). CDR1 SQVTM and CDR2 ANQGSEA come from the germline V gene. The CDR3 is made up of 13 amino acids. Trimming shortened V by 3 bases and J by 5 bases, and 13 bases separated the two germline ends. The CDR3: CSVERGSWETQYF. The CDR3, as DNA: TGCAGCGTTGAGAGGGGGAGTTGGGAGACCCAGTACTTC.